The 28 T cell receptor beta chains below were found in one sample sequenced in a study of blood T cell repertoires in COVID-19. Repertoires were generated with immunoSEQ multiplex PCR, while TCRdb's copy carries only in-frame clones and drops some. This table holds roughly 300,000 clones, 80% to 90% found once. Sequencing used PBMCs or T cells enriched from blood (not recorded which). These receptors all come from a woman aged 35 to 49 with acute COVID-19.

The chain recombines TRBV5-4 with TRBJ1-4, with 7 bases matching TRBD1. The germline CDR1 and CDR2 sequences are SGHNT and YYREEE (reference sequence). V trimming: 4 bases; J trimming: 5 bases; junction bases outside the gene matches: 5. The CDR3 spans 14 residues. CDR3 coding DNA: TGTGCCAGCAGCCCGGGACAGCGGAATGAAAAACTGTTTTTT. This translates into CASSPGQRNEKLFF.

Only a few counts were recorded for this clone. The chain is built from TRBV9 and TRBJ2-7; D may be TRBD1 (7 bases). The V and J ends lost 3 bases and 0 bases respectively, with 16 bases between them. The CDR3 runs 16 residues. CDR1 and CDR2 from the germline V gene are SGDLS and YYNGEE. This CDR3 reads CASSARGTESSYEQYF. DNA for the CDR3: TGTGCCAGCAGCGCCCGGGGGACAGAGAGCTCCTACGAGCAGTACTTC.

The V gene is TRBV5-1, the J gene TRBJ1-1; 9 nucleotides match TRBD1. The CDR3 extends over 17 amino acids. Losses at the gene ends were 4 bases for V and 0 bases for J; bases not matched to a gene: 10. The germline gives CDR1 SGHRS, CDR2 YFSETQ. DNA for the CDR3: TGCGCCAGCAGCCCCGGACAGGGGCCGAGGATGAACACTGAAGCTTTCTTT. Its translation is CASSPGQGPRMNTEAFF.

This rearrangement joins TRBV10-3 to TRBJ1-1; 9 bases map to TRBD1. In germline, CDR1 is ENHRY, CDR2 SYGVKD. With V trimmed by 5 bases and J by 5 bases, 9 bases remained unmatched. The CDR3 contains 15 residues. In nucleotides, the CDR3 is TGTGCCATCAGTCCCGGGACAGGGAAGGGGACTGAAGCTTTCTTT. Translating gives CAISPGTGKGTEAFF.

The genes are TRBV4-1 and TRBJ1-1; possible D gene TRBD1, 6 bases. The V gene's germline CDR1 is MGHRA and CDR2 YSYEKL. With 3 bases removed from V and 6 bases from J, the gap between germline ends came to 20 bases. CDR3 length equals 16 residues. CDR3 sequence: CASSQERTAVTSEAFF. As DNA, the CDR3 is TGCGCCAGCAGCCAGGAAAGGACAGCTGTAACTTCTGAAGCTTTCTTT.

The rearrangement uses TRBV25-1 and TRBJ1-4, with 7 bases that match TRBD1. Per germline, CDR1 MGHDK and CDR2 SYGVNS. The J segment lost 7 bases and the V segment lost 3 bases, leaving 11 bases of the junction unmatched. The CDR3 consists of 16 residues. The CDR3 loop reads CASSDRTGSGGEKLFF. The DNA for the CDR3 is TGTGCCAGCAGTGACAGGACAGGTTCCGGGGGTGAAAAACTGTTTTTT.

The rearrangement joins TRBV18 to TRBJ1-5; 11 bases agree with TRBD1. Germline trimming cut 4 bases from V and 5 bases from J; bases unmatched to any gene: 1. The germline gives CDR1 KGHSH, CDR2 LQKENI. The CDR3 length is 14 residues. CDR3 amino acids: CASSRDRGYQPQHF. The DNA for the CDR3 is TGTGCCAGCTCACGGGACAGGGGGTATCAGCCCCAGCATTTT.

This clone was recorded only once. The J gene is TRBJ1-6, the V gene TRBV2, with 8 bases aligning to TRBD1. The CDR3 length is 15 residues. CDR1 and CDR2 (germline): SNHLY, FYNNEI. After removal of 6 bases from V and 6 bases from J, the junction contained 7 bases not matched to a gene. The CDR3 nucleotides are TGTGCCAGCAGCCTCGGGGACAGGTCTAATTCACCCCTCCACTTT. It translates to CASSLGDRSNSPLHF.

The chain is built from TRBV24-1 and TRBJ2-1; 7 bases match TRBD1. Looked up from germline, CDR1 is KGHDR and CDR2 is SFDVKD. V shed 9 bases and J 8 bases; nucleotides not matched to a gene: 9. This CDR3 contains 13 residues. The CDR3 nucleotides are TGTGCCACCCCGACGAACAGGGGCGATGAGCAGTTCTTC. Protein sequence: CATPTNRGDEQFF.

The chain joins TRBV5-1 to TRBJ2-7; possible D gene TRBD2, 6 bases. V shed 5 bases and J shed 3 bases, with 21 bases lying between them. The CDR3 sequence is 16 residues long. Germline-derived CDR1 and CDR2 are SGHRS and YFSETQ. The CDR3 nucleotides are TGCGCCAGCAGTCCCTTGTTATCGGGAGAGGGCTACGAGCAGTACTTC. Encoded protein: CASSPLLSGEGYEQYF.

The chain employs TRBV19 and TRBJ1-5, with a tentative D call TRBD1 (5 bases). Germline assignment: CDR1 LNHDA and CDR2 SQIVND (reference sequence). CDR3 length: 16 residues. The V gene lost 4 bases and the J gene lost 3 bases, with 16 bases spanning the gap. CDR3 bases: TGTGCCAGTAGTAAGTTGGGGCGGGAGGTCAATCAGCCCCAGCATTTT. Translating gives CASSKLGREVNQPQHF.

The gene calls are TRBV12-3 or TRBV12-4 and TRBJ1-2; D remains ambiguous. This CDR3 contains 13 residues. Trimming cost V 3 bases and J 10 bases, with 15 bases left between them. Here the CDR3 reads CASSFKSRGIYTF. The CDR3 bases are TGTGCCAGCAGTTTTAAGTCGAGAGGGATCTACACCTTC.

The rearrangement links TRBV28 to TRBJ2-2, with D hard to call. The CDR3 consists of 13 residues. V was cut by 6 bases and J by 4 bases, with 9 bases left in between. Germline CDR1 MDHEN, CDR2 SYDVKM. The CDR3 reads CASRSQRTGELFF. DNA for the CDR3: TGTGCCAGCAGATCCCAGCGCACCGGGGAGCTGTTTTTT.

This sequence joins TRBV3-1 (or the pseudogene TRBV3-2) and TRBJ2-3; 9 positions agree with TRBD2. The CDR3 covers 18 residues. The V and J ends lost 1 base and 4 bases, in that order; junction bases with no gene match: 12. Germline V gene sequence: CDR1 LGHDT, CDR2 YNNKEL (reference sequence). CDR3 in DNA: TGTGCCAGCAGCCAAGCCCCGGGGGCGGGAGGGGTCCCAGATACGCAGTATTTT. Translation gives CASSQAPGAGGVPDTQYF.

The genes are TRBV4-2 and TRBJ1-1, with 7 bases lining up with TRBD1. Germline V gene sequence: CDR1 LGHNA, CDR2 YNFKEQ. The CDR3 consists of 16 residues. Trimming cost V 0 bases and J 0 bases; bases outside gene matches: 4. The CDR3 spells CASSQDGQGVNTEAFF. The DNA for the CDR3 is TGTGCCAGCAGCCAAGACGGTCAGGGGGTGAACACTGAAGCTTTCTTT.

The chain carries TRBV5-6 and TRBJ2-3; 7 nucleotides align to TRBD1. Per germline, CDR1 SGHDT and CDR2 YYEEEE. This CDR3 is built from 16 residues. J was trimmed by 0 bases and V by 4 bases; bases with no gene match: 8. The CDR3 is CASSRDSHTSTDTQYF. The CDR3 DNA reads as TGTGCCAGCAGCCGGGACAGCCATACTAGCACAGATACGCAGTATTTT.

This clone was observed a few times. The DNA for the CDR3 is TGTGCCACCGCGGACTCCTTCTCCAGGTCCGAGTCCTACGAGCAGTACTTC. Its protein product is CATADSFSRSESYEQYF. The chain has TRBV28 and TRBJ2-7; maybe TRBD2 (5 bases). Trimming shortened V by 10 bases and J by 1 base, and 26 bases separated the two germline ends. Germline loops: CDR1 MDHEN, CDR2 SYDVKM. The CDR3 contains 17 residues.

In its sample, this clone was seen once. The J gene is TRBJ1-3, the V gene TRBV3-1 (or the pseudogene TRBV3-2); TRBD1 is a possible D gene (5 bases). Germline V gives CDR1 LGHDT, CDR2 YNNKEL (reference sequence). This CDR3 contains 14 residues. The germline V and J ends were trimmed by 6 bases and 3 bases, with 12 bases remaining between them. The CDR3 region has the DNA TGTGCCAGCAGAAAGACAGTGAATGGAAACACCATATATTTT. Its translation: CASRKTVNGNTIYF.

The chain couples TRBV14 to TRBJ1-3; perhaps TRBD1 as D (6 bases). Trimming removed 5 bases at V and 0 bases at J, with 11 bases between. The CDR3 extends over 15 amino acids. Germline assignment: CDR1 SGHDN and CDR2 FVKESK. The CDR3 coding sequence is TGTGCCAGCAGCGTAGGACAGAGCTCTGGAAACACCATATATTTT. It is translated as CASSVGQSSGNTIYF.

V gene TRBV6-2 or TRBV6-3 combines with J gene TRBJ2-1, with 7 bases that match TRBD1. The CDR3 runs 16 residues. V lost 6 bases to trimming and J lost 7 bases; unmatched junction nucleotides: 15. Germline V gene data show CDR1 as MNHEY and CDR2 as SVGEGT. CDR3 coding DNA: TGTGCCAGCAGCCAAAGGCCGGGACAGATACCTAATGAGCAGTTCTTC. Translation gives CASSQRPGQIPNEQFF.

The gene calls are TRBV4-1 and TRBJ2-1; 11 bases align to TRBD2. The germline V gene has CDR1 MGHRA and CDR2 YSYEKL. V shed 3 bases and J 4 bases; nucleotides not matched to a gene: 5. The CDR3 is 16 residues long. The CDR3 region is CASSHATSGGYNEQFF. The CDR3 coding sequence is TGCGCCAGCAGCCACGCTACTAGCGGGGGTTACAATGAGCAGTTCTTC.

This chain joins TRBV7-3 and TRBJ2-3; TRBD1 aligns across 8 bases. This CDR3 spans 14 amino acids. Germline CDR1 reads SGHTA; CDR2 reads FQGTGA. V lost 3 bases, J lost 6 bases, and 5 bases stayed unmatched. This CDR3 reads CASSLGRGPDTQYF. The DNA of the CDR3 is TGTGCCAGCAGCTTGGGCAGGGGGCCTGATACGCAGTATTTT.

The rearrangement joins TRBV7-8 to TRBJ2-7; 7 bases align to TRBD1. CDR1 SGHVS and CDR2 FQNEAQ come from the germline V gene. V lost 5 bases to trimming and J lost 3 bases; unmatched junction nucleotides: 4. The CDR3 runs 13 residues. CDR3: CASSRTGYYEQYF. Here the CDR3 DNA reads TGTGCCAGCAGCCGGACAGGCTACTACGAGCAGTACTTC. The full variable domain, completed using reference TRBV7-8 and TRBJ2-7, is GAGVSQSPRYKVAKRGQDVALRCDPISGHVSLFWYQQALGQGPEFLTYFQNEAQLDKSGLPSDRFFAERPEGSVSTLKIQRTQQEDSAVYLCASSRTGYYEQYFGPGTRLTVT.

The CDR3 loop reads CASSLGTGINEKLFF. The CDR3 region has the DNA TGTGCCAGCAGCCTAGGGACAGGGATTAATGAAAAACTGTTTTTT. The chain employs TRBV7-6 and TRBJ1-4, with 9 bases identical to TRBD1. Germline assignment: CDR1 SGHVS and CDR2 FNYEAQ. The CDR3 contains 15 residues. The J segment lost 4 bases and the V segment lost 5 bases, leaving 5 bases of the junction unmatched.

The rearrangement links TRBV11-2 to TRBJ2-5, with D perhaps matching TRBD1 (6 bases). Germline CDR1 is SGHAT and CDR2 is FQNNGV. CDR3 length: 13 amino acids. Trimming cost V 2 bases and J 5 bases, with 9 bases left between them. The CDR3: CASSLQGTETQYF. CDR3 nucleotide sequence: TGTGCCAGCAGCTTACAGGGGACGGAGACCCAGTACTTC.

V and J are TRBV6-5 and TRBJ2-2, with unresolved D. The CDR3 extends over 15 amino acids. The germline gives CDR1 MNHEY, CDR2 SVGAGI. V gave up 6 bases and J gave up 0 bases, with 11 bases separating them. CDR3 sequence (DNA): TGTGCCAGCAGGACACAGAGCACGAACACCGGGGAGCTGTTTTTT. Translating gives CASRTQSTNTGELFF.

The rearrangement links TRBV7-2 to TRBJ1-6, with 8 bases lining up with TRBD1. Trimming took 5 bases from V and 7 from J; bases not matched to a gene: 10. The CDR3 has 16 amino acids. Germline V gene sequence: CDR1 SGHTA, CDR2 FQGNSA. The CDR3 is CASSKEPRQGNSPLHF. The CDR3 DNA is TGTGCCAGCAGCAAGGAGCCGAGACAGGGGAATTCACCCCTCCACTTT.

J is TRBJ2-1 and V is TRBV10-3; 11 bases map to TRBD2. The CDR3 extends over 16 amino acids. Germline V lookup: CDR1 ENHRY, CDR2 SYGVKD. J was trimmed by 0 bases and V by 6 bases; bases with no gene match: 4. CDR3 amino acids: CAISATSGSSYNEQFF. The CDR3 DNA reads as TGTGCCATCAGCGCCACTAGCGGGAGCTCCTACAATGAGCAGTTCTTC.